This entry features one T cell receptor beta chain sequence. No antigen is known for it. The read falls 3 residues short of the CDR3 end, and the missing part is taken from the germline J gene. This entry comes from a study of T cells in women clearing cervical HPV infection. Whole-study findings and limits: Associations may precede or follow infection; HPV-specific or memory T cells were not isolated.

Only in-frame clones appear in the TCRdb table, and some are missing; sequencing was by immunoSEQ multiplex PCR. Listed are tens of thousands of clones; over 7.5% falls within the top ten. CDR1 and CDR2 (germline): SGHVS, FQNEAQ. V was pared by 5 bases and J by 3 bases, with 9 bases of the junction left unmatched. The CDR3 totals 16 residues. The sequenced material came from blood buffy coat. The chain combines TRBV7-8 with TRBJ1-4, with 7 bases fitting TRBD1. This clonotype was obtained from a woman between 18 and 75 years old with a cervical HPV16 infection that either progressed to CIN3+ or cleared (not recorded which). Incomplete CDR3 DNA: TGTGCCAGCAGCCTGACTGACAGGGCCCCTAATGAAAAA. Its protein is CASSLTDRAPNEK. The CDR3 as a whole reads CASSLTDRAPNEKLFF.